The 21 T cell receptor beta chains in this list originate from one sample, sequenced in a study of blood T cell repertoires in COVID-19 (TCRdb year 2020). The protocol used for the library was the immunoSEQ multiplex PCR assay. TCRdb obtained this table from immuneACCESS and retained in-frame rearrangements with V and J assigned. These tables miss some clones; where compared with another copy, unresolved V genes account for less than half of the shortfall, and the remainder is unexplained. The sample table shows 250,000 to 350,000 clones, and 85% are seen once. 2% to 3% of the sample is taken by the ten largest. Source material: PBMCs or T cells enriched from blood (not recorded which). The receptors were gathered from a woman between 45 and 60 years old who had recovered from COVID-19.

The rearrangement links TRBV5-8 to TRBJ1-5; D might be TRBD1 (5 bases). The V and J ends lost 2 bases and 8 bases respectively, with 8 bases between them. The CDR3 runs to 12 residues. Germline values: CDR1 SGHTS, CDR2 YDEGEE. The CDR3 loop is CASSFLGEPQHF. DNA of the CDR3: TGTGCCAGCAGCTTTCTAGGGGAGCCCCAGCATTTT.

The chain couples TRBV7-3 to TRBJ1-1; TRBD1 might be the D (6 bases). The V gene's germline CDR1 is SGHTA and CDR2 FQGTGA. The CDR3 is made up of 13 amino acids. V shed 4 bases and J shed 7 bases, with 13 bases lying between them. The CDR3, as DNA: TGTGCCAGCAGCTCACCTACCAGGGGTGAAGCTTTCTTT. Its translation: CASSSPTRGEAFF.

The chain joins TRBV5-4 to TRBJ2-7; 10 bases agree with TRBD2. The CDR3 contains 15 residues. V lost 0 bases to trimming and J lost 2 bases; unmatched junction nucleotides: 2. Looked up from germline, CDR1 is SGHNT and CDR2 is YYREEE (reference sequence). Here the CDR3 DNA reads TGTGCCAGCAGCTTGGGGACTAGCGGCGCCTACGAGCAGTACTTC. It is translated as CASSLGTSGAYEQYF.

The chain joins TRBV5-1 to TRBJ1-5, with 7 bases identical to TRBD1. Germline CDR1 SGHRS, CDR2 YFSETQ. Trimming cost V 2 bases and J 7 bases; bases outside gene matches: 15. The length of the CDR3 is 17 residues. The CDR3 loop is CASSLGGGVGLDQPQHF. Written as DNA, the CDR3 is TGCGCCAGCAGCTTAGGAGGGGGCGTAGGGCTGGACCAGCCCCAGCATTTT.

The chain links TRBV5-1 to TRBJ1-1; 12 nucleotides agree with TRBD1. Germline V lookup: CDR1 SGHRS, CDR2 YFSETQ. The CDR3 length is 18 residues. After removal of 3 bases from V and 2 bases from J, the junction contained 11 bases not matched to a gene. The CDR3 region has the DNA TGCGCCAGCAGCTGGACCGGGACAGGGGGCGTGGGAAACACTGAAGCTTTCTTT. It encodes CASSWTGTGGVGNTEAFF.

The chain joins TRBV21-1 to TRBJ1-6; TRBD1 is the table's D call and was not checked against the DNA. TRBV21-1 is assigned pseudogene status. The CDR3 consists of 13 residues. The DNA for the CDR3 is TGTGCCAGCAGCAAAAGGGGTGATTCACCCCTCCACTTT. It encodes CASSKRGDSPLHF.

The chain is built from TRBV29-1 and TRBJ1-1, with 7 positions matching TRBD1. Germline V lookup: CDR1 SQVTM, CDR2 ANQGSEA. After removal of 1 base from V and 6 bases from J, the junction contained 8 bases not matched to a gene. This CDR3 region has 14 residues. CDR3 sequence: CSVEATGFFAEAFF. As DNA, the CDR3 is TGCAGCGTTGAAGCGACAGGGTTTTTTGCTGAAGCTTTCTTT.

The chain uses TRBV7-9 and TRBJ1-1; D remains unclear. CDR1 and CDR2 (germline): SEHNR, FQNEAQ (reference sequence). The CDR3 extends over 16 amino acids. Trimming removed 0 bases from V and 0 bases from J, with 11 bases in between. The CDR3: CASSLAGGLMNTEAFF. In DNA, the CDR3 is TGTGCCAGCAGCTTAGCGGGCGGGTTAATGAACACTGAAGCTTTCTTT.

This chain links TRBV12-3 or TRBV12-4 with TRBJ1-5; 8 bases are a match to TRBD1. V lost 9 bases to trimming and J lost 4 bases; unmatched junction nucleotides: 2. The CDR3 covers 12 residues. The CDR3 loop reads CASRTGNQPQHF. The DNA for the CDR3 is TGTGCCAGTCGGACAGGGAATCAGCCCCAGCATTTT.

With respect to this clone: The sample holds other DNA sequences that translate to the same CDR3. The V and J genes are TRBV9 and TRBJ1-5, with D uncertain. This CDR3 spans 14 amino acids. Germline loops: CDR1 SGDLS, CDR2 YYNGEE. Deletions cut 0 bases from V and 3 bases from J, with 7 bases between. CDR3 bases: TGTGCCAGCAGCGTAGGTACAGACAATCAGCCCCAGCATTTT. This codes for CASSVGTDNQPQHF.

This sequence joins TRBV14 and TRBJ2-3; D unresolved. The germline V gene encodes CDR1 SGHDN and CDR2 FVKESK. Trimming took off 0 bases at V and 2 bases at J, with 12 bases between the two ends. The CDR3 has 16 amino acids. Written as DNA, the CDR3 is TGTGCCAGCAGCCAAGATGCCGCGGTTGTCACAGATACGCAGTATTTT. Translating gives CASSQDAAVVTDTQYF.

As DNA, the CDR3 is TGTGCCAGCAGCGTTTTTTGGAGGGTAGATTCTAACTATGGCTACACCTTC. Residues: CASSVFWRVDSNYGYTF. The rearrangement links TRBV9 to TRBJ1-2; D is uncertain. This CDR3 region has 17 residues. With 2 bases removed from V and 0 bases from J, the gap between germline ends came to 17 bases. Germline V CDR1 and CDR2: SGDLS, YYNGEE.

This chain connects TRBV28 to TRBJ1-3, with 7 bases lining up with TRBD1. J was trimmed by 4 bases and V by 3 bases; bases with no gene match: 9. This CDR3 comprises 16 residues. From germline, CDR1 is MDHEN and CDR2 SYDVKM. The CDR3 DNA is TGTGCCAGCAGTTTTCGCTTCGGCAGGGGGGGAAACACCATATATTTT. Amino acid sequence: CASSFRFGRGGNTIYF.

CDR3 nucleotides: TGTGCCAGCAGCTCACAGGGTTCCTACAATGAGCAGTTCTTC. This gives the protein CASSSQGSYNEQFF. The V call is TRBV11-2, the J call TRBJ2-1, with D possibly being TRBD1 (6 bases). The CDR3 has 14 amino acids. V was trimmed by 4 bases and J by 1 base, leaving 8 bases between them. Germline V lookup: CDR1 SGHAT, CDR2 FQNNGV.

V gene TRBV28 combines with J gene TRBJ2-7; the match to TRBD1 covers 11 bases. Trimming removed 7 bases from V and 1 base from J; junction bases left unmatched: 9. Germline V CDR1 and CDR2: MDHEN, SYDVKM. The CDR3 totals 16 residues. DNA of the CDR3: TGTGCCAGCATCACCGGGGGGACAGGGGGTTCCTACGAGCAGTACTTC. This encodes CASITGGTGGSYEQYF.

In DNA form, the CDR3 reads TGTGCCACGAGTCAGGCCAGCTCCTACGAGCAGTACTTC. Protein sequence: CATSQASSYEQYF. J is TRBJ2-7 and V is TRBV24-1; D unresolved. CDR1 and CDR2 (germline): KGHDR, SFDVKD. Between the trimmed V and J ends, which lost 10 bases and 0 bases, there was a span of 12 bases. The CDR3 totals 13 residues.

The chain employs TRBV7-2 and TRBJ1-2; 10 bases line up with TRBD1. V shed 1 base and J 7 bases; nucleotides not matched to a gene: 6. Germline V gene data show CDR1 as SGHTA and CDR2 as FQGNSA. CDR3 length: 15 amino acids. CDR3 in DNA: TGTGCCAGCAGCTTAGATTGGGACAGGGGAAGTGGCTACACCTTC. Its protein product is CASSLDWDRGSGYTF.

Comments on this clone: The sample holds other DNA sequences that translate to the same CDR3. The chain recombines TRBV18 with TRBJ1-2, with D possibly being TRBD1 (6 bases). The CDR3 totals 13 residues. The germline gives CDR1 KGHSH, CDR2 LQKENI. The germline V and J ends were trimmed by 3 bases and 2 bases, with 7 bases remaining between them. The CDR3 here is CASSPDRNYGYTF. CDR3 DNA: TGTGCCAGCTCACCCGACAGGAACTATGGCTACACCTTC.

DNA of the CDR3: TGTGCCAGCAGCCAACCATATAGCGGAGGAAATAGCACAGATACGCAGTATTTT. This encodes CASSQPYSGGNSTDTQYF. J is TRBJ2-3 and V is TRBV4-2, with a weak D call TRBD2 (6 bases). Trimming removed 2 bases at V and 0 bases at J, with 18 bases between. The CDR3 extends over 18 amino acids. The germline V gene has CDR1 LGHNA and CDR2 YNFKEQ.

As DNA, the CDR3 is TGTGCCCCCAGGGGCAGCATCGAGAATTCACCCCTCCACTTT. Amino acid sequence: CAPRGSIENSPLHF. The V gene is TRBV2, the J gene TRBJ1-6; a possible D gene is TRBD1 (6 bases). The CDR3 has 14 amino acids. The germline gives CDR1 SNHLY, CDR2 FYNNEI. Trimming stripped 11 bases from V and 7 bases from J, with 18 bases between.

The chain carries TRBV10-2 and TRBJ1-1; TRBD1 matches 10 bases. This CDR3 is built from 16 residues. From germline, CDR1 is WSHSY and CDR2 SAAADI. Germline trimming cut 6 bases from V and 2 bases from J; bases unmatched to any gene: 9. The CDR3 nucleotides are TGCGCCAGCAGATTGAGGACAGGGGGGTCAAACACTGAAGCTTTCTTT. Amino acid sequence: CASRLRTGGSNTEAFF.